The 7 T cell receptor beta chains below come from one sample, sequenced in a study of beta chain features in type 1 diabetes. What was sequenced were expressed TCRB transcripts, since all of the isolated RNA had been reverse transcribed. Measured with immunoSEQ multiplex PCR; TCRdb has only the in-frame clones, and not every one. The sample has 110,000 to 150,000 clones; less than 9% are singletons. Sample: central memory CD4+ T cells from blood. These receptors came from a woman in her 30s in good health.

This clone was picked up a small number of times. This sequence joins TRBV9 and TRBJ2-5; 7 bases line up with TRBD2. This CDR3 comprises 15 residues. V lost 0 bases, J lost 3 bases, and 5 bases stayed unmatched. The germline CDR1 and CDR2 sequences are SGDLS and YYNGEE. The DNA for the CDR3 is TGTGCCAGCAGCGTAGATCCGGGAGGTAAAGAGACCCAGTACTTC. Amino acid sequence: CASSVDPGGKETQYF.

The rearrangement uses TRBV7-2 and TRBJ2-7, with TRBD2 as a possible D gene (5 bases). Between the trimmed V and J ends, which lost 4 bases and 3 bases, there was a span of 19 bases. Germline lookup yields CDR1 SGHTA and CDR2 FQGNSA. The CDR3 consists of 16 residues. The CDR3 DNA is TGTGCCAGCAGCTCCGGAGGTCCTAGCAACGGCTACGAGCAGTACTTC. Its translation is CASSSGGPSNGYEQYF.

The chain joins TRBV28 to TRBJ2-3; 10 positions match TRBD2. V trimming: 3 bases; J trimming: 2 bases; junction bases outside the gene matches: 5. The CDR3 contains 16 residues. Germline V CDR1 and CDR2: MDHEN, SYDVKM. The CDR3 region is CASSFEGLADTDTQYF. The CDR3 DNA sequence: TGTGCCAGCAGTTTTGAAGGACTAGCGGACACAGATACGCAGTATTTT. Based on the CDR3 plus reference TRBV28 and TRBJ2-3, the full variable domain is DVKVTQSSRYLVKRTGEKVFLECVQDMDHENMFWYRQDPGLGLRLIYFSYDVKMKEKGDIPEGYSVSREKKERFSLILESASTNQTSMYLCASSFEGLADTDTQYFGPGTRLTVL.

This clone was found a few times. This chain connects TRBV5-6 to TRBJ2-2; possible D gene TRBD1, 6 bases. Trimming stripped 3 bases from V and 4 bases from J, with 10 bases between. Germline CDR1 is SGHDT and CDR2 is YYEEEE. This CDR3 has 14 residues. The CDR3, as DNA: TGTGCCAGCAGCTCAAACAGGGCCACCGGGGAGCTGTTTTTT. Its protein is CASSSNRATGELFF.

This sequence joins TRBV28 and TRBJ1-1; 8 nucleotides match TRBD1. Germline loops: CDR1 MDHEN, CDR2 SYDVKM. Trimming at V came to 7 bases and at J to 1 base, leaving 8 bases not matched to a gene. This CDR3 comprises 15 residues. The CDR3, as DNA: TGTGCCAGCACCCAATCGGGGACAGGGAACACTGAAGCTTTCTTT. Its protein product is CASTQSGTGNTEAFF.

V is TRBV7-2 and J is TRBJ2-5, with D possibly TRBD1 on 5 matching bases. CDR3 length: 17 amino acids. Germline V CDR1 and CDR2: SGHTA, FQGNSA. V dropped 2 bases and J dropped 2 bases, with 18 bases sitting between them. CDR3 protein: CASSLRTRSLGQETQYF. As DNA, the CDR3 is TGTGCCAGCAGCTTACGGACACGCTCTTTGGGACAAGAGACCCAGTACTTC.

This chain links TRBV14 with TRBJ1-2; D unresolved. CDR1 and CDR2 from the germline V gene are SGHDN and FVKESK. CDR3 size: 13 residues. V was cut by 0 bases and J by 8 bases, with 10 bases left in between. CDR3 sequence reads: CASSQDRGGGYTF. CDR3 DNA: TGTGCCAGCAGCCAAGACCGCGGAGGAGGCTACACCTTC.